The rows below give T cell receptor beta chains drawn from one sample of a study of circulating CD8 cells and anti-PD-1 response in melanoma. MiXCR, applied by TCRdb to the reads, yields one record per CDR3 protein. The sample gives approximately 1,200 distinct CDR3 sequences, roughly 5.7% of which show up once; approximately 11% is in the top ten. The sequencing here drew on CD8+ T cells from PBMCs, taken at baseline or after one month of anti-PD-1 therapy (not recorded which). These receptors came from a human donor with melanoma. The CDR3 runs from the conserved cysteine through the conserved F or W. Each record gives: J gene, clone size, D gene, V gene, CDR3 DNA, CDR3 protein. A D gene is named only where the DNA matches it firmly. A clone size is listed for some rows: how often the clone was seen (once, few, many), or a class if it is expanded.

>TRBJ2-1|medium-sized|TRBD2|TRBV4-1
TGCGCCAGCAGCCTCCTAGCGGGGGGACGCTACAATGAGCAGTTCTTC
CASSLLAGGRYNEQFF
>TRBJ2-1|medium-sized|TRBD1|TRBV29-1
TGCAGCGTTGTTCTAGCGAGGGACAGGGGATACAATGAGCAGTTCTTC
CSVVLARDRGYNEQFF
>TRBJ1-1|medium-sized|.|TRBV2
TGTGCCAGCAGTGAACCAGACTCCGGGGACACTGAAGCTTTCTTT
CASSEPDSGDTEAFF
>TRBJ1-1|few|.|TRBV2
TGTGCCAGCAGTCGAGGGAGGGAACCGTACACTGAAGCTTTCTTT
CASSRGREPYTEAFF
>TRBJ2-1|large|TRBD2|TRBV9
TGTGCCAGCAGCGTAGAGGTGGCTAGCGGCTCCTACAATGAGCAGTTCTTC
CASSVEVASGSYNEQFF
>TRBJ2-7|.|TRBD1|TRBV20-1
TGCAGTGCTAGGCCGGACAGGGCCTTCTCTCTCTACGAGCAGTACTTC
CSARPDRAFSLYEQYF
>TRBJ2-1|large|TRBD1|TRBV5-4
TGTGCCAGCAGCTCCGGGACAGCCAACAATGAGCAGTTCTTC
CASSSGTANNEQFF
>TRBJ2-7|medium-sized|.|TRBV2
TGTGCCTCCCGGCCCTCCCTAAACTACGAGCAGTACTTC
CASRPSLNYEQYF
>TRBJ2-7|medium-sized|TRBD1|TRBV7-2
TGTGCCAGCAGCTGGGGGACAGGGGTCACCTACGAGCAGTACTTC
CASSWGTGVTYEQYF
>TRBJ2-7|.|.|TRBV28
TGTGCCAGCAGTTTTGGACGGGGAAGCACCTACGTGCAGTACTTC
CASSFGRGSTYVQYF
>TRBJ2-1|large|TRBD1|TRBV19
TGTGCCAGTAGTATTCCCGAGACAGGGTACAATGAGCAGTTCTTC
CASSIPETGYNEQFF
>TRBJ2-5|medium-sized|.|TRBV7-3
TGTGCCAGCAGCGAAGGAGGGGCGTTGGGCGAGACCCAGTACTTC
CASSEGGALGETQYF
>TRBJ1-6|medium-sized|.|TRBV7-2
TGTGCCAGCAGCTTAAGAGGCCTCCTCTCACCCCTCCACTTT
CASSLRGLLSPLHF
>TRBJ2-2|medium-sized|.|TRBV4-1
TGCGCCAGCAGCCTAGACGACCTGGAGGCCGGGGAGCTGTTTTTT
CASSLDDLEAGELFF
>TRBJ1-5|medium-sized|.|TRBV4-1
TGCGCCAGCAGCCTGGACTCCGAAGGGCATCAGCCCCAGCATTTT
CASSLDSEGHQPQHF
>TRBJ1-1|large|TRBD1|TRBV2
TGTGCCAGCAGTGGACAGGGGGGGAGGACTGAAGCTTTCTTT
CASSGQGGRTEAFF
>TRBJ2-3|.|.|TRBV14
TGTGCCAGCAGCCAAGGGAGCGTTTTCGACACAGATATGCAGTATTTT
CASSQGSVFDTDMQYF
>TRBJ2-7|medium-sized|TRBD2|TRBV28
TGTGCCAGCAGTCCCGGGACTAGCGTCTACGAGCAGTACTTC
CASSPGTSVYEQYF
>TRBJ1-4|large|.|TRBV2
TGTGCCACCCAGAGGGATACATCAACTAATGAAAAACTGTTTTTT
CATQRDTSTNEKLFF
>TRBJ2-2|medium-sized|TRBD1|TRBV6-2/TRBV6-3
TGTGCCAGCAGTTTGGGACAGGGGGCCCCCGGGGAGCTGTTTTTT
CASSLGQGAPGELFF
>TRBJ2-7|.|TRBD2|TRBV10-3
TGTGCCATTTCTAGCGGGGTGGCCTCCTACGAGCAGTACTTC
CAISSGVASYEQYF
>TRBJ2-7|medium-sized|.|TRBV20-1
TGCAGTGCCGTAGGGGGGGCCCCGAAAGTCTCCTACGAGCAGTACTTC
CSAVGGAPKVSYEQYF
>TRBJ1-1|large|.|TRBV19
TGTGCCAGTAAAATAGGGGACACTGAAGCTTTCTTT
CASKIGDTEAFF
>TRBJ2-1|medium-sized|.|TRBV28
TGTGCCAGCAGCACCCGACGGTATGAGCAGTTCTTC
CASSTRRYEQFF
>TRBJ2-5|medium-sized|.|TRBV10-3
TGTGCCATCAGTGGTAGTGGTAGCGGAGAGACCCAGTACTTC
CAISGSGSGETQYF
>TRBJ2-3|medium-sized|.|TRBV9
TGTGCCAGCAGCGTAGACGGGAGCACAGATACGCAGTATTTT
CASSVDGSTDTQYF
>TRBJ2-1|.|.|TRBV7-6
TGTGCCAGCAGCTACGAATCCAGGAATGAGCAGTTCTTC
CASSYESRNEQFF
>TRBJ1-1|few|.|TRBV19
TGTGCCAGTAGTATGGGGCTCGGCAGGGCGAAGAACACTGAAGCTTTCTTT
CASSMGLGRAKNTEAFF
>TRBJ2-3|large|.|TRBV2
TGTGCCAGCAGTGTCGAGGGAGGTGATACGCAGTATTTT
CASSVEGGDTQYF
>TRBJ1-2|medium-sized|.|TRBV18
TGTGCCAGCTCACCCGGGCCTGCGACGGCACTAAATGGCTACACCTTC
CASSPGPATALNGYTF
>TRBJ2-7|medium-sized|.|TRBV4-2
TGTGCCAGCAGCCACGACGGGCCGTCCTACGAGCAGTACTTC
CASSHDGPSYEQYF
>TRBJ1-1|medium-sized|.|TRBV19
TGTGCCAGTAGTAGACAGAACATGAACACTGAAGCTTTCTTT
CASSRQNMNTEAFF
>TRBJ2-1|few|.|TRBV20-1
TGCAGTGCTAGAGGACCAGGACTAGTGAGGGACATCAATGAGCAGCTCTTC
CSARGPGLVRDINEQLF
>TRBJ2-1|medium-sized|.|TRBV28
TGTGCCTGCTACAAGAACAGGGTCGCTTACAATGAGCAGTTCTTC
CACYKNRVAYNEQFF
>TRBJ2-1|large|.|TRBV2
TGTGCCAGCACCCCCCGAGACGATGAGCAGTTCTTC
CASTPRDDEQFF
>TRBJ2-7|medium-sized|TRBD1|TRBV2
TGTGCCAGCATATTCGGGACAGGGGCCTACGAGCAGTACTTC
CASIFGTGAYEQYF
>TRBJ1-1|medium-sized|.|TRBV20-1
TGCAGTGCTCAGGGAGGAGGAAGCGATGGGAACACTGAAGCTTTCTTT
CSAQGGGSDGNTEAFF
>TRBJ1-1|.|.|TRBV19
TGTGCCAGTAGTATCGGAGGACCCACTGAAGCTTTCTTT
CASSIGGPTEAFF
>TRBJ2-5|medium-sized|.|TRBV4-1
TGCGCCAGCAGCCAAGAGTTAAGCTCGTACCAAGAGACCCAGTACTTC
CASSQELSSYQETQYF
>TRBJ2-1|medium-sized|.|TRBV27
TGTGCCAGCAATCCAACCTCGACAGGACCCGGCCTCTTC
CASNPTSTGPGLF
>TRBJ2-4|large|.|TRBV27
TGTGCCAGCAGTTTAATCAGGGAGGCCAAAAACATTCAGTACTTC
CASSLIREAKNIQYF
>TRBJ2-5|large|.|TRBV7-2
TGTGCCAGCAGCTTAGATCTAGGAGAGACCCAGTACTTC
CASSLDLGETQYF
>TRBJ2-5|medium-sized|.|TRBV18
TGTGCCAGCTCACCCCTCCGGGGATCGGAGACCCAGTACTTC
CASSPLRGSETQYF
>TRBJ2-1|.|TRBD2|TRBV7-9
TGTGCCAGCAGCCCGACTAGCGGGGGACTGGATGAGCAGTTCTTC
CASSPTSGGLDEQFF
>TRBJ2-1|medium-sized|.|TRBV27
TGTGCCAGCAGTTCCGTGGATAATGAGCAGTTCTTC
CASSSVDNEQFF
>TRBJ2-1|medium-sized|TRBD1|TRBV25-1
TGTGCCAGCAGCGGGGAACAGGGGGCCTACAATGAGCAGTTCTTC
CASSGEQGAYNEQFF
>TRBJ2-3|medium-sized|.|TRBV12-3/TRBV12-4
TGTGCCAGCAGTTGGGCCTTTGGCACAGCAGACACAGATACGCAGTATTTT
CASSWAFGTADTDTQYF
>TRBJ1-5|large|.|TRBV21-1
TGTGCCAGCAGCAAAGATGGGGAGAATCAGCCCCAGCATTTT
CASSKDGENQPQHF